These T cell receptor beta chains were read from a single sample in a study of cytomegalovirus exposure and HLA in healthy donors. The method was immunoSEQ multiplex PCR; TCRdb's version includes in-frame clones alone and lacks a portion of them. The sample has some 120,000 clones; around 8.5% are singletons. Sequencing used PBMCs. These receptors all come from a man aged 35 to 55 in good health and CMV-seronegative. The CDR3 runs from the conserved cysteine through the conserved F or W. Each record gives: D gene, clone size, V gene, J gene, CDR3 DNA, CDR3 protein. D genes are given only for firm matches. The size entry is marked missing in some rows and otherwise reads once, few, many or a size class.

TRBD1	-	TRBV2	TRBJ2-3	TGTGCCAGCAGTATCAGGGGGGATACGCAGTATTTT	CASSIRGDTQYF
-	few	TRBV15	TRBJ2-1	TGTGCCACCAGCAGTTTACGGGTAAATGAGCAGTTCTTC	CATSSLRVNEQFF
-	few	TRBV5-1	TRBJ1-1	TGCGCCAGCAGTCCACAGGGTACTAGGACTGAAGCTTTCTTT	CASSPQGTRTEAFF
-	few	TRBV7-6	TRBJ2-7	TGTGCCAGCAGCTTAAGCCCGGGCTACGAGCAGTACTTC	CASSLSPGYEQYF
-	few	TRBV2	TRBJ1-2	TGTGCCAGCAGTGAAAACCGAGGGATGGGCGGCTACACCTTC	CASSENRGMGGYTF
-	few	TRBV5-1	TRBJ2-7	TGCGCCAGCAGCTTGGGGAGGGGGCTCCTCTACGAGCAGTACTTC	CASSLGRGLLYEQYF
TRBD2	-	TRBV12-5	TRBJ2-2	TGTGCTAGTGGTTTGGACACGGGACTAGCGGACCACACCGGGGAGCTGTTTTTT	CASGLDTGLADHTGELFF
TRBD2	few	TRBV7-2	TRBJ2-7	TGTGCCAGCAGCTTAATGCTAGCGGGGACTTACGAGCAGTACTTC	CASSLMLAGTYEQYF
TRBD1	few	TRBV6-5	TRBJ2-3	TGTGCCAGCAAACGACAGGGGCTAGATACGCAGTATTTT	CASKRQGLDTQYF
-	-	TRBV2	TRBJ2-7	TGTGCCACCAAGCAGGGATACGAGCAGTACTTC	CATKQGYEQYF
TRBD1	-	TRBV5-1	TRBJ2-7	TGCGCCAGCAGCTTGGAAACAGGGGCCAACGAGCAGTACTTC	CASSLETGANEQYF
-	-	TRBV28	TRBJ2-1	TGTGCCAGCAGTTTAGGCAGGGTCAATGAGCAGTTCTTC	CASSLGRVNEQFF
TRBD2	-	TRBV5-1	TRBJ2-1	TGCGCCAGCAGCGTTGCCGGGACTAGCGGGGGGGGTGAGCAGTTCTTC	CASSVAGTSGGGEQFF
TRBD1	few	TRBV4-2	TRBJ1-3	TGTGCCAGCAGCCAGGAACCGACAGGGGATGGAAACACCATATATTTT	CASSQEPTGDGNTIYF
TRBD2	few	TRBV5-6	TRBJ2-5	TGTGCCAGCAGCAAGACTAGCAGAGAGACCCAGTACTTC	CASSKTSRETQYF
TRBD2	-	TRBV4-3	TRBJ2-3	TGCGCCAGCAGCCTACTAGCGGGCCTCACAGATACGCAGTATTTT	CASSLLAGLTDTQYF
-	-	TRBV6-6	TRBJ1-5	TGTGCCAGCAGTTACTCTGGCGGAGGAGGTCAGCCCCAGCATTTT	CASSYSGGGGQPQHF
TRBD2	-	TRBV10-2	TRBJ2-1	TGCGCCAGCCGTCTAGCGGGGGGATACAATGAGCAGTTCTTC	CASRLAGGYNEQFF
-	-	TRBV19	TRBJ1-6	TGTGCCACATCGCCGGGGGGGGCGAAAAATTCACCCCTCCACTTT	CATSPGGAKNSPLHF
TRBD2	few	TRBV6-1	TRBJ2-2	TGTGCCAGCAGTGAACGCGGGGGATACACCGGCGGGGAGCTGTTTTTT	CASSERGGYTGGELFF
-	few	TRBV18	TRBJ2-2	TGTGCCAGCTTCCGGGATTCGAACACCGGGGAGCTGTTTTTT	CASFRDSNTGELFF
TRBD2	-	TRBV7-9	TRBJ2-7	TGTGCCAGCGCTTCCCTAGCCGGGACTAGATACGAGCAGTACTTC	CASASLAGTRYEQYF
-	once	TRBV15	TRBJ2-3	TGTGCCACCAGGACCTTGACTAGCACAGATACGCAGTATTTT	CATRTLTSTDTQYF
-	few	TRBV6-5	TRBJ1-1	TGTGCCAGCAGTCCGGGGAACACTGAAGCTTTCTTT	CASSPGNTEAFF
TRBD1	-	TRBV4-1	TRBJ2-5	TGCGCCAGCAGCCAAGATCCGACAGGGGATGTATCCCAGTACTTC	CASSQDPTGDVSQYF
TRBD2	few	TRBV9	TRBJ2-3	TGTGCCAGCAGCGTAGAGGCGGGGGGGGGCACAGATACGCAGTATTTT	CASSVEAGGGTDTQYF
-	few	TRBV7-2	TRBJ2-5	TGTGCCAGCAGCCTATTCCCCAACCAAGAGACCCAGTACTTC	CASSLFPNQETQYF
-	-	TRBV5-4	TRBJ1-1	TGTGCCAGCAGCTTGGGGCTCGAGAGAGGGTTGAACACTGAAGCTTTCTTT	CASSLGLERGLNTEAFF
-	-	TRBV30	TRBJ1-5	TGTGCCTGGACTCCGGGGGTGGGTCAGCCCCAGCATTTT	CAWTPGVGQPQHF
-	few	TRBV6-1	TRBJ1-3	TGTGCCAGCAGTGAGCCGGGACACTCTGGAAACACCATATATTTT	CASSEPGHSGNTIYF
-	few	TRBV19	TRBJ1-5	TGTGCCAGTAGTCCAGCCGGACTTTTTACCAGCAATCAGCCCCAGCATTTT	CASSPAGLFTSNQPQHF